This is a list of T cell receptor beta chains from one sample in a study of T cells in Graves' hyperthyroidism and ophthalmopathy. TCRdb redid the calling of the multiplex PCR reads with MiXCR, one entry per CDR3 protein. Of about 690,000 distinct CDR3 sequences listed, approximately 15% are singletons. The sequenced material came from blood. The receptor source for this set is a man between 45 and 60 years old with Graves' hyperthyroidism. CDR3s include the opening cysteine and the closing phenylalanine or tryptophan. The D gene is left open where the match is weak. Some rows mark clone size as missing; the rest say once, few, many or name a class of expanded clone.

v_gene: TRBV7-9; abundance: few; j_gene: TRBJ2-1; d_gene: .; CDR3aa: CASSYRDTSYNEQFF; CDR3nt: TGTGCCAGCAGCTACCGGGACACCTCCTACAATGAGCAGTTCTTC
v_gene: TRBV6-1; abundance: many; j_gene: TRBJ1-1; d_gene: .; CDR3aa: CASSYWLGGTEAFF; CDR3nt: TGTGCCAGCAGTTACTGGTTGGGAGGAACTGAAGCTTTCTTT
v_gene: TRBV5-1; abundance: few; j_gene: TRBJ2-2; d_gene: TRBD1; CDR3aa: CASSLGTGTLTGELFF; CDR3nt: TGCGCCAGCAGCTTGGGGACAGGGACCCTCACCGGGGAGCTGTTTTTT
v_gene: TRBV11-2; abundance: .; j_gene: TRBJ1-1; d_gene: TRBD1; CDR3aa: CAWSAPRGLNTEAFF; CDR3nt: TGTGCCTGGAGTGCGCCGAGGGGGCTCAACACTGAAGCTTTCTTT
v_gene: TRBV19; abundance: many; j_gene: TRBJ2-1; d_gene: TRBD2; CDR3aa: CATVVGSSGKNEQFF; CDR3nt: TGTGCCACCGTGGTGGGGTCTAGCGGGAAGAATGAGCAGTTCTTC
v_gene: TRBV6-1; abundance: many; j_gene: TRBJ1-5; d_gene: .; CDR3aa: CASSPLTGSNQPQHF; CDR3nt: TGTGCCAGCAGTCCCTTAACGGGTAGCAATCAGCCCCAGCATTTT
v_gene: TRBV19; abundance: .; j_gene: TRBJ2-1; d_gene: TRBD2; CDR3aa: CASNNGLAGGPIGSYEQFF; CDR3nt: TGTGCCAGTAATAACGGACTAGCGGGAGGGCCTATTGGTTCCTATGAGCAGTTCTTC
v_gene: TRBV15; abundance: few; j_gene: TRBJ2-1; d_gene: TRBD2; CDR3aa: CATSRDRLATYNEQFF; CDR3nt: TGTGCCACCAGCAGAGACCGACTAGCGACCTACAATGAGCAGTTCTTC
v_gene: TRBV30; abundance: .; j_gene: TRBJ2-1; d_gene: .; CDR3aa: CAWSRQGFDEQFF; CDR3nt: TGTGCCTGGAGTAGGCAGGGGTTCGATGAGCAGTTCTTC
v_gene: TRBV7-3; abundance: many; j_gene: TRBJ2-1; d_gene: .; CDR3aa: CASSLTGSPRYNEQFF; CDR3nt: TGTGCCAGCAGCTTAACAGGGTCACCCCGATACAATGAGCAGTTCTTC
v_gene: TRBV5-8; abundance: .; j_gene: TRBJ2-7; d_gene: .; CDR3aa: CASSFGQGIVYEQYF; CDR3nt: TGTGCCAGCAGCTTTGGGCAGGGGATAGTCTACGAGCAGTACTTC
v_gene: TRBV11-2; abundance: .; j_gene: TRBJ2-5; d_gene: TRBD2; CDR3aa: CASSPRTSGTQTQYF; CDR3nt: TGTGCCAGCAGCCCTCGGACTAGCGGGACTCAGACCCAGTACTTC
v_gene: TRBV28; abundance: many; j_gene: TRBJ1-6; d_gene: TRBD1; CDR3aa: CASKQGAGSPLHF; CDR3nt: TGTGCCAGCAAACAGGGGGCTGGTTCACCCCTCCACTTT
v_gene: TRBV20-1; abundance: few; j_gene: TRBJ1-5; d_gene: .; CDR3aa: CSARKDGSSNQPQHF; CDR3nt: TGCAGTGCTAGAAAGGATGGCAGTAGCAATCAGCCCCAGCATTTT
v_gene: TRBV9; abundance: .; j_gene: TRBJ1-5; d_gene: .; CDR3aa: CASSKRGDQPQHF; CDR3nt: TGTGCCAGCAGCAAACGTGGTGATCAGCCCCAGCATTTT
v_gene: TRBV5-5; abundance: .; j_gene: TRBJ1-5; d_gene: .; CDR3aa: CASSLVNDGNQPQHF; CDR3nt: TGTGCCAGCAGCTTGGTTAATGACGGGAATCAGCCCCAGCATTTT
v_gene: TRBV19; abundance: .; j_gene: TRBJ2-7; d_gene: .; CDR3aa: CASSMEQGGYEQYF; CDR3nt: TGTGCCAGTAGTATGGAACAGGGAGGGTACGAGCAGTACTTC
v_gene: TRBV28; abundance: .; j_gene: TRBJ2-7; d_gene: TRBD1; CDR3aa: CASSPRPGQGTYEQYF; CDR3nt: TGTGCCAGCAGCCCCCGTCCGGGACAGGGGACCTACGAGCAGTACTTC
v_gene: TRBV6-1; abundance: many; j_gene: TRBJ1-1; d_gene: .; CDR3aa: CASQGVTDTEAFF; CDR3nt: TGTGCCAGCCAGGGTGTCACGGACACTGAAGCTTTCTTT
v_gene: TRBV28; abundance: many; j_gene: TRBJ2-7; d_gene: .; CDR3aa: CATSGTPAYEQYF; CDR3nt: TGTGCCACATCCGGGACACCTGCCTACGAGCAGTACTTC
v_gene: TRBV18; abundance: many; j_gene: TRBJ1-1; d_gene: TRBD1; CDR3aa: CASSPGTGTSSSTEAFF; CDR3nt: TGTGCCAGCTCACCTGGGACAGGAACATCGTCCAGCACTGAAGCTTTCTTT
v_gene: TRBV12-3/TRBV12-4; abundance: .; j_gene: TRBJ2-7; d_gene: .; CDR3aa: CASGDRALHEQYF; CDR3nt: TGTGCCTCGGGAGACAGGGCCCTCCACGAGCAGTACTTC
v_gene: TRBV5-1; abundance: .; j_gene: TRBJ2-5; d_gene: .; CDR3aa: CASSFTGEGKTQYF; CDR3nt: TGCGCCAGCAGCTTTACAGGGGAGGGAAAGACCCAGTACTTC
v_gene: TRBV6-1; abundance: many; j_gene: TRBJ2-7; d_gene: .; CDR3aa: CASIGTRNDYEQYF; CDR3nt: TGTGCCAGCATTGGGACCCGAAACGATTACGAGCAGTACTTC
v_gene: TRBV25-1; abundance: .; j_gene: TRBJ1-5; d_gene: TRBD1; CDR3aa: CASGDRGSNQPQHF; CDR3nt: TGTGCCAGCGGGGACAGGGGGAGCAATCAGCCCCAGCATTTT
v_gene: TRBV18; abundance: .; j_gene: TRBJ2-7; d_gene: .; CDR3aa: CASSPPESPYEQYF; CDR3nt: TGTGCCAGCTCACCCCCAGAATCCCCCTACGAGCAGTACTTC
v_gene: TRBV28; abundance: .; j_gene: TRBJ2-7; d_gene: .; CDR3aa: CASSSPGSGASYEQYF; CDR3nt: TGTGCCAGCAGTTCCCCAGGATCGGGAGCCTCCTACGAGCAGTACTTC
v_gene: TRBV12-3/TRBV12-4; abundance: many; j_gene: TRBJ2-7; d_gene: .; CDR3aa: CASSLAITYEQYF; CDR3nt: TGTGCCAGCAGTTTAGCCATAACCTACGAGCAGTACTTC
v_gene: TRBV28; abundance: many; j_gene: TRBJ1-2; d_gene: .; CDR3aa: CASSLDLRNNGYTF; CDR3nt: TGTGCCAGCAGTTTAGATTTACGTAATAACGGCTACACCTTC
v_gene: TRBV2; abundance: .; j_gene: TRBJ1-5; d_gene: TRBD1; CDR3aa: CASSQLGQASNQPQHF; CDR3nt: TGTGCCAGCAGCCAACTTGGACAGGCAAGCAATCAGCCCCAGCATTTT
v_gene: TRBV2; abundance: few; j_gene: TRBJ1-5; d_gene: .; CDR3aa: CASSEEARPQHF; CDR3nt: TGTGCCAGCAGTGAAGAGGCCCGGCCCCAGCATTTT
v_gene: TRBV24-1; abundance: few; j_gene: TRBJ1-5; d_gene: .; CDR3aa: CATSDLCHPSNQPQHF; CDR3nt: TGTGCCACCAGTGATTTGTGTCATCCTAGCAATCAGCCCCAGCATTTT
v_gene: TRBV24-1; abundance: .; j_gene: TRBJ1-2; d_gene: TRBD1; CDR3aa: CATSETGTGGSYGYTF; CDR3nt: TGTGCCACCAGTGAAACCGGGACAGGGGGCAGCTATGGCTACACCTTC
v_gene: TRBV28; abundance: .; j_gene: TRBJ2-3; d_gene: TRBD2; CDR3aa: CASRLAGPRDTQYF; CDR3nt: TGTGCCAGCAGACTAGCGGGGCCAAGAGATACGCAGTATTTT
v_gene: TRBV28; abundance: many; j_gene: TRBJ2-7; d_gene: TRBD1; CDR3aa: CASSLPGQGGYEQYF; CDR3nt: TGTGCCAGCAGTTTACCCGGACAGGGAGGCTACGAGCAGTACTTC
v_gene: TRBV24-1; abundance: .; j_gene: TRBJ2-2; d_gene: .; CDR3aa: CATSETGLSSNTGELFF; CDR3nt: TGTGCCACCAGTGAAACGGGGTTGAGTTCGAACACCGGGGAGCTGTTTTTT
v_gene: TRBV6-1; abundance: .; j_gene: TRBJ2-6; d_gene: .; CDR3aa: CASSEAGRPTF; CDR3nt: TGTGCCAGCAGTGAAGCTGGCAGGCCGACTTTC
v_gene: TRBV25-1; abundance: many; j_gene: TRBJ1-2; d_gene: .; CDR3aa: CASSDQGGYGYTF; CDR3nt: TGTGCCAGCAGTGATCAAGGGGGCTATGGCTACACCTTC
v_gene: TRBV15; abundance: many; j_gene: TRBJ2-5; d_gene: .; CDR3aa: CATSRDRFSAAQETQYF; CDR3nt: TGTGCCACCAGCAGAGATCGGTTTAGCGCCGCGCAAGAGACCCAGTACTTC
v_gene: TRBV10-3; abundance: many; j_gene: TRBJ2-3; d_gene: TRBD2; CDR3aa: CAISEPTSGNYPDTQYF; CDR3nt: TGTGCCATCAGTGAGCCTACTAGCGGGAATTATCCAGATACGCAGTATTTT
v_gene: TRBV7-2; abundance: many; j_gene: TRBJ1-2; d_gene: .; CDR3aa: CASTVRQVYGYTF; CDR3nt: TGTGCCAGCACCGTTAGACAGGTTTATGGCTACACCTTC
v_gene: TRBV28; abundance: many; j_gene: TRBJ1-3; d_gene: TRBD1; CDR3aa: CASRVGTDGNTIYF; CDR3nt: TGTGCCAGCAGAGTGGGGACAGATGGAAACACCATATATTTT
v_gene: TRBV7-9; abundance: few; j_gene: TRBJ2-7; d_gene: .; CDR3aa: CASSHRDFYEQYF; CDR3nt: TGTGCCAGCAGCCACAGGGACTTCTACGAGCAGTACTTC
v_gene: TRBV5-1; abundance: .; j_gene: TRBJ2-3; d_gene: .; CDR3aa: CASSPPGTDYTDTQYF; CDR3nt: TGCGCCAGCAGCCCCCCTGGGACGGATTACACAGATACGCAGTATTTT
v_gene: TRBV3-1; abundance: many; j_gene: TRBJ2-2; d_gene: .; CDR3aa: CASSQDSATGELFF; CDR3nt: TGTGCCAGCAGCCAAGACTCAGCGACCGGGGAGCTGTTTTTT
v_gene: TRBV24-1; abundance: few; j_gene: TRBJ1-1; d_gene: .; CDR3aa: CATSDLNLGQNTEAFF; CDR3nt: TGTGCCACCAGTGATCTAAACTTGGGACAGAACACTGAAGCTTTCTTT
v_gene: TRBV30; abundance: .; j_gene: TRBJ2-2; d_gene: TRBD2; CDR3aa: CAWMLGLAGAGELFF; CDR3nt: TGTGCCTGGATGTTGGGACTAGCGGGAGCCGGGGAGCTGTTTTTT
v_gene: TRBV28; abundance: many; j_gene: TRBJ1-5; d_gene: TRBD1; CDR3aa: CASRRTGEFGNQPQHF; CDR3nt: TGTGCCAGCAGACGGACAGGGGAATTTGGTAATCAGCCCCAGCATTTT
v_gene: TRBV24-1; abundance: .; j_gene: TRBJ2-1; d_gene: TRBD2; CDR3aa: CATSDRTSGRVVNEQFF; CDR3nt: TGTGCCACCAGTGATAGGACTAGCGGGAGAGTCGTGAATGAGCAGTTCTTC
v_gene: TRBV5-1; abundance: few; j_gene: TRBJ2-1; d_gene: .; CDR3aa: CASSGDTVDEQFF; CDR3nt: TGCGCCAGCAGCGGGGACACTGTCGATGAGCAGTTCTTC
v_gene: TRBV6-1; abundance: .; j_gene: TRBJ2-1; d_gene: .; CDR3aa: CASSLRTLHNEQFF; CDR3nt: TGTGCCAGCAGCCTACGGACACTGCACAATGAGCAGTTCTTC
v_gene: TRBV27; abundance: .; j_gene: TRBJ1-5; d_gene: TRBD1; CDR3aa: CASSPGQGAYQPQHF; CDR3nt: TGTGCCAGCAGTCCAGGACAGGGGGCCTATCAGCCCCAGCATTTT
v_gene: TRBV7-9; abundance: .; j_gene: TRBJ2-7; d_gene: TRBD2; CDR3aa: CASSQVGISGDYERYF; CDR3nt: TGTGCCAGCAGCCAAGTCGGAATTTCTGGGGACTACGAGCGGTACTTC
v_gene: TRBV12-3/TRBV12-4; abundance: many; j_gene: TRBJ1-2; d_gene: TRBD1; CDR3aa: CASSPFQGGAGGYTF; CDR3nt: TGTGCCAGCAGTCCCTTTCAGGGGGGCGCTGGTGGCTACACCTTC
v_gene: TRBV6-5; abundance: few; j_gene: TRBJ2-7; d_gene: .; CDR3aa: CASSYSGISYEQYF; CDR3nt: TGTGCCAGCAGTTACTCGGGCATCTCCTACGAGCAGTACTTC
v_gene: TRBV7-2; abundance: many; j_gene: TRBJ2-5; d_gene: .; CDR3aa: CASSLIPQETQYF; CDR3nt: TGTGCCAGCAGCTTAATCCCGCAAGAGACCCAGTACTTC
v_gene: TRBV3-1; abundance: few; j_gene: TRBJ2-2; d_gene: TRBD2; CDR3aa: CASGGTSEGELFF; CDR3nt: TGTGCCAGCGGGGGGACTAGCGAAGGGGAGCTGTTTTTT